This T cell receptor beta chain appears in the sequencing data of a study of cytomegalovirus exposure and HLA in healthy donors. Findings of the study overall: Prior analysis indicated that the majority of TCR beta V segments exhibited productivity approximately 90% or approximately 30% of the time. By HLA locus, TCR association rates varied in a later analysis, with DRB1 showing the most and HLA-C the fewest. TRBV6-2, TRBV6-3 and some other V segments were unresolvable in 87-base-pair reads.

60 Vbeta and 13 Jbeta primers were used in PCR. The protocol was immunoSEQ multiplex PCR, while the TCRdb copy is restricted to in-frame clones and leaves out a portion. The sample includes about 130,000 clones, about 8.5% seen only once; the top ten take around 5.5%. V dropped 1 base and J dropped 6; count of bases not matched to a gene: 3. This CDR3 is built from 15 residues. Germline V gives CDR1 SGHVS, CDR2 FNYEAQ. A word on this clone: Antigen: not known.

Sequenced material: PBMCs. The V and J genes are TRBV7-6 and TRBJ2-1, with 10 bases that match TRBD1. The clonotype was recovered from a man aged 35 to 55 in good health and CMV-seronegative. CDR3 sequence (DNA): TGTGCCAGCAGCTTAGGACAGGGGGCGGGCAATGAGCAGTTCTTC. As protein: CASSLGQGAGNEQFF.